These 4 T cell receptor beta chains originate from one sample sequenced in a study of OX40 agonist ivuxolimab in advanced cancers. The data were produced by immunoSEQ multiplex PCR, yet TCRdb's version contains in-frame clones alone and is incomplete. The table records 20,000 or so clones, about four fifths of them present only once. The sequenced sample was CD4+ or CD8+ T cells sorted from blood, obtained in a trial of the OX40 agonist ivuxolimab. The receptors originated from an adult with an advanced solid tumor such as melanoma, head and neck, liver or kidney cancer.

This chain uses TRBV4-1 with TRBJ2-3; 9 nucleotides match TRBD1. This CDR3 contains 16 residues. CDR1 and CDR2 (germline): MGHRA, YSYEKL. J gave up 1 base and V 3 bases, and 5 bases lay outside the gene matches. The CDR3 spells CASSHPRTGGTDTQYF. CDR3 nucleotides: TGCGCCAGCAGCCACCCCAGGACAGGGGGCACAGATACGCAGTATTTT.

V gene TRBV11-2 combines with J gene TRBJ2-3, with D perhaps TRBD1 (6 bases). CDR1 SGHAT and CDR2 FQNNGV come from the germline V gene. This CDR3 is 16 amino acids long. V dropped 0 bases and J dropped 0 bases, with 10 bases sitting between them. CDR3 bases: TGTGCCAGCAGCTTAGAGGCAGGGGCTAGCACAGATACGCAGTATTTT. It is translated as CASSLEAGASTDTQYF.

The chain carries TRBV7-2 and TRBJ1-2; D call uncertain. V lost 3 bases and J lost 5, with 13 bases in between. The CDR3 sequence is 14 residues long. Germline-derived CDR1 and CDR2 are SGHTA and FQGNSA. CDR3 sequence reads: CASSLAPAGYGYTF. Written as DNA, the CDR3 is TGTGCCAGCAGCTTGGCCCCCGCCGGATATGGCTACACCTTC.

The genes are TRBV29-1 and TRBJ1-1, with 9 bases identical to TRBD1. Germline V lookup: CDR1 SQVTM, CDR2 ANQGSEA. The CDR3 extends over 14 amino acids. CDR3 region: CSFRDREGRTEAFF. Written as DNA, the CDR3 is TGCAGTTTCCGGGACAGGGAAGGGAGGACTGAAGCTTTCTTT.